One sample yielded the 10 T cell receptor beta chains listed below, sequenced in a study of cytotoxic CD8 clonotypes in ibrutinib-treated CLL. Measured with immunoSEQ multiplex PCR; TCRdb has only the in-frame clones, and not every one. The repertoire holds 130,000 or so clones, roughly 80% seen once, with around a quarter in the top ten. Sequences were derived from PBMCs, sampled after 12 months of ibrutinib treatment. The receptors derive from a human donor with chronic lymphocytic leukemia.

The CDR3 region has the DNA TGTGCCAGCAGCGTAGACGCCCTGCTGGGGACCGGGGAGCTGTTTTTT. Amino acid sequence: CASSVDALLGTGELFF. V is TRBV9 and J is TRBJ2-2; no firm D call. The CDR3 has 16 residues. Deletions cut 0 bases from V and 5 bases from J, with 14 bases between. The germline gives CDR1 SGDLS, CDR2 YYNGEE.

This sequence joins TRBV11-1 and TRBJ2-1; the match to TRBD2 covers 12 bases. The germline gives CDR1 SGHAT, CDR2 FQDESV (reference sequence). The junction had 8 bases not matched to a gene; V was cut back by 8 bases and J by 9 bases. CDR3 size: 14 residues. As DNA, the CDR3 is TGTGCCAGCCGCCCTAGCGGGGGGGTTGTTGAGCAGTTCTTC. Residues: CASRPSGGVVEQFF.

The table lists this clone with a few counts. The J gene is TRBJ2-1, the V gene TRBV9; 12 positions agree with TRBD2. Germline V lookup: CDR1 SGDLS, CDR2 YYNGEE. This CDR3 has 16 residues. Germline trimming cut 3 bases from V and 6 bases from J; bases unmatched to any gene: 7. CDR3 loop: CASSAPGLAGLNEQFF. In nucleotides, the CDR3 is TGTGCCAGCAGCGCCCCGGGACTAGCGGGCCTCAATGAGCAGTTCTTC.

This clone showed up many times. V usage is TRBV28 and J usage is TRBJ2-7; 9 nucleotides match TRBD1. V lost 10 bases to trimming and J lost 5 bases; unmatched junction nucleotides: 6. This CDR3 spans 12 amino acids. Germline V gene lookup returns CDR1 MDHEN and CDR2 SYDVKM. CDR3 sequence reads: CATRTGDHEQYF. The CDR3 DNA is TGTGCCACCAGGACAGGGGACCACGAGCAGTACTTC.

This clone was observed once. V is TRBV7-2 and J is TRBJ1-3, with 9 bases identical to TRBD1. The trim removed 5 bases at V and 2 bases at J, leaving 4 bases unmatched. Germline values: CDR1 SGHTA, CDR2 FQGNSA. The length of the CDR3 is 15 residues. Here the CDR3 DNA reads TGTGCCAGCAGCCGATGGACAGGGGCTGGAAACACCATATATTTT. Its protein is CASSRWTGAGNTIYF.

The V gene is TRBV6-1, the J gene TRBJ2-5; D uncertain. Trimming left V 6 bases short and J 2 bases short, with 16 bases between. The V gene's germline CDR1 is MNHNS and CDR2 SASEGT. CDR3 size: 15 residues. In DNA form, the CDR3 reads TGTGCCAGCAGCCCACAGACCGCGTTACAAGAGACCCAGTACTTC. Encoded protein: CASSPQTALQETQYF.

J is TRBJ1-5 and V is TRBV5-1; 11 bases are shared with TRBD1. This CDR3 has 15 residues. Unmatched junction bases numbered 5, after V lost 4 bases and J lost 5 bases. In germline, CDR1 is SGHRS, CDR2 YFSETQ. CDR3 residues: CASSDGTGGYQPQHF. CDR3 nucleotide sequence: TGCGCCAGCAGCGATGGGACAGGGGGTTATCAGCCCCAGCATTTT.

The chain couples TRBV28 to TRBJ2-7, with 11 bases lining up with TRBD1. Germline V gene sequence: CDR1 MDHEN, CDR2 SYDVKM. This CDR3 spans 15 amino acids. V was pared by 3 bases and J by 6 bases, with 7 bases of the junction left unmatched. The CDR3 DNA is TGTGCCAGCAGTTTCCTCGGACAGGGGGCGGTCGAGCAGTACTTC. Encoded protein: CASSFLGQGAVEQYF.

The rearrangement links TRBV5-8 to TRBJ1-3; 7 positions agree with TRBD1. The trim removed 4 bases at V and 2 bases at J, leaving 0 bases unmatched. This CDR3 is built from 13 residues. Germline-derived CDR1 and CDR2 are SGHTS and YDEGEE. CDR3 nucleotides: TGTGCCAGCAGCGGACAGGCTGGAAACACCATATATTTT. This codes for CASSGQAGNTIYF.

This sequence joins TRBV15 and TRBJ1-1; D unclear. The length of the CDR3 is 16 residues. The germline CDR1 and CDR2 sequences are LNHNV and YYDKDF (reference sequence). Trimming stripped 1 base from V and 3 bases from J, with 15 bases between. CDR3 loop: CATSRVRRAGDTEAFF. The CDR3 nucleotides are TGTGCCACCAGCAGAGTTCGGAGGGCCGGGGACACTGAAGCTTTCTTT.